This TCR beta chain was identified in a study of beta chain features in type 1 diabetes. For the study at large: Healthy donors resembled patients in age, gender and cell yields. Study observations and caveats: When Type 1 diabetes patients were examined, their TCRB CDR3s proved moderately but significantly shorter in all four CD4+ subsets. For patients and controls alike, PCR might favor shorter templates to the same degree.

The authors reverse transcribed all of the isolated RNA, so sequencing captured expressed TCRB transcripts. It was found that naive, central memory and regulatory T cell samples averaged around 3.6 million reads. Sequencing was performed with immunoSEQ multiplex PCR; in TCRdb, only in-frame clones are kept and a portion is missing. This table has approximately 250,000 clones, approximately 11% appearing once. As concerns this clone: Antigen specificity is unknown.

Naive, central memory, regulatory and stem cell-like memory cells within the CD4+ compartment were sorted using CD45RO/CCR7/CD25/CD127/CD95/CD27. The V segment lost 4 bases and the J segment 10 bases; nucleotides outside the gene matches: 5. Germline V gene lookup returns CDR1 SEHNR and CDR2 FQNEAQ (reference sequence). This CDR3 spans 14 amino acids. The sample was naive CD4+ T cells from blood. This receptor was identified in a man aged 30-40 years with type 1 diabetes. J is TRBJ2-1 and V is TRBV7-9; 12 bases map to TRBD1. The CDR3 DNA sequence: TGTGCCAGCAGCTCGGGACAGGGGGCAAGGGAGCAGTTCTTC. It encodes CASSSGQGAREQFF.